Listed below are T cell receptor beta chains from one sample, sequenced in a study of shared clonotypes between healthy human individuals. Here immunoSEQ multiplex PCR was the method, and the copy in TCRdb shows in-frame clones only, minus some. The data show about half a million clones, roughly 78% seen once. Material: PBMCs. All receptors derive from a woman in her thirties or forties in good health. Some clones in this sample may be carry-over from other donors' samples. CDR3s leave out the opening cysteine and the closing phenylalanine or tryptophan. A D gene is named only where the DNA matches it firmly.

ASRGTGETSPLH	TRBJ1-6	TRBV19	TRBD1
ASSPGDRGEFANTEAF	TRBJ1-1	TRBV5-6	TRBD1
ASSFLPGQGANGELF	TRBJ2-2	TRBV5-5	TRBD1
ASSRRDYPYNEQF	TRBJ2-1	TRBV7-9	TRBD2
ASTPGQLNTGELF	TRBJ2-2	TRBV6-6	NA
ASSFLGLAGGNNEQF	TRBJ2-1	TRBV5-1	TRBD2
ASSLGRGLSDIQY	TRBJ2-4	TRBV28	TRBD1
ASSLPGAGANVLT	TRBJ2-6	TRBV19	NA
ASSWDRGPSFYNEQF	TRBJ2-1	TRBV5-6	TRBD1
ASSQGLAPDTQY	TRBJ2-3	TRBV4-2	NA
ASSPMGYRDRGNQPQH	TRBJ1-5	TRBV2	TRBD1
ASSEFRQIYNEQF	TRBJ2-1	TRBV2	NA
ASSLGPSPGELF	TRBJ2-2	TRBV7-2	NA
ASSPRTLSAEKLF	TRBJ1-4	TRBV19	NA
SAHPYAEAF	TRBJ1-1	TRBV20-1	NA
ASSKPRGAMREQY	TRBJ2-7	TRBV21-1	NA
ASSVQEGHYEQY	TRBJ2-7	TRBV6-1	NA
ASSLWDTGELF	TRBJ2-2	TRBV7-3	NA
ASSLGQGDEQY	TRBJ2-7	TRBV7-9	TRBD1
ASSAYRTPSTDTQY	TRBJ2-3	TRBV9	NA
ASSSPRGRGGGETQY	TRBJ2-5	TRBV7-9	NA
ASSGTGGRGYT	TRBJ1-2	TRBV28	TRBD1
ASSQGLSYEQY	TRBJ2-7	TRBV10-1	NA
ASSADRSAEAF	TRBJ1-1	TRBV18	NA
ASSYIGIGEKLF	TRBJ1-4	TRBV6-6	NA
SVEAAGTQY	TRBJ2-5	TRBV29-1	NA
ASSPRLNSPLH	TRBJ1-6	TRBV19	NA
ASVNSGSFNEQF	TRBJ2-1	TRBV28	TRBD2
ASSSPDRIYNEQF	TRBJ2-1	TRBV7-8	TRBD1
ASSIITGELF	TRBJ2-2	TRBV19	NA
ASSGRGQGPSGANVLT	TRBJ2-6	TRBV9	TRBD1
ASSVARGTEAF	TRBJ1-1	TRBV2	NA
ASSVRPLSGNYNEQF	TRBJ2-1	TRBV19	TRBD2
ASSFPGLIYNEQF	TRBJ2-1	TRBV11-2	NA
ASSLGLDRAEQY	NA	TRBV5-1	TRBD1
ASRGRSYEQY	TRBJ2-7	TRBV2	NA
ASSYSLAEDETQY	TRBJ2-5	TRBV6-5	TRBD2
ASQRASGSYNEQF	TRBJ2-1	TRBV6-5	NA
ASSQDVGYGYT	TRBJ1-2	TRBV4-1	NA
ASSQQGVILEKLF	TRBJ1-4	TRBV19	TRBD1
ASSQIRGVWETQY	TRBJ2-5	TRBV14	TRBD2
ASSLEGALARYNEQF	TRBJ2-1	TRBV5-1	TRBD1
ASSPAGGTDTQY	TRBJ2-3	TRBV27	TRBD2
ASSVLGENEQF	TRBJ2-1	TRBV9	NA
ASSDYSSYEQY	NA	TRBV6-1	NA
ASSPHGSPTSGNTIY	TRBJ1-3	TRBV28	NA
ASSQGVIPYEQY	TRBJ2-7	TRBV14	NA
ASSLDSTNAEAF	TRBJ1-1	TRBV5-1	NA
ASSYSVNTEAF	TRBJ1-1	TRBV6-6	NA
ASRVDRDRNTEAF	TRBJ1-1	TRBV27	TRBD1
ASSKALRGTSGRVPRNEQF	TRBJ2-1	TRBV21-1	NA
ASSPSGTSSYNEQF	TRBJ2-1	TRBV18	NA
ASSFWGGITDTQY	TRBJ2-3	TRBV11-2	TRBD2
AWSDRTGELF	TRBJ2-2	TRBV30	NA
ASSPSLGHLINEQY	TRBJ2-7	TRBV18	NA